This entry lists 27 T cell receptor beta chains sequenced from one sample in a study of regulatory and conventional T cells in breast cancer. Via MiXCR, TCRdb re-called the PCR reads, giving one row per CDR3 protein. In the table there are 9,500 to 13,000 distinct CDR3 sequences, about 35% of which are singletons. The sequencing sample was made of conventional T cells from blood. These receptors came from a male donor in good health.

As DNA, the CDR3 is TGTGCCAGCAGTGTTGGGAGCACAGATACGCAGTATTTT. Translating gives CASSVGSTDTQYF. The genes are TRBV2 and TRBJ2-3; D unresolved. Trimming removed 4 bases at V and 0 bases at J, with 5 bases between. The germline CDR1 and CDR2 sequences are SNHLY and FYNNEI. This CDR3 has 13 residues.

With respect to this clonotype: A single base separates this from a much larger clone, so it may be a read error. The chain uses TRBV7-2 and TRBJ2-1, with D perhaps matching TRBD1 or TRBD2 (5 bases each). The CDR3 covers 13 residues. V shed 3 bases and J shed 13 bases, with 16 bases lying between them. Germline V lookup: CDR1 SGHTA, CDR2 FQGNSA. Here the CDR3 reads CASSLGTRGVQFF. The DNA of the CDR3 is TGTGCCAGCAGCTTGGGAACTAGAGGGGTACAGTTCTTC.

This sequence joins TRBV7-2 and TRBJ2-5; D is ambiguous. Per the germline V gene, CDR1 is SGHTA and CDR2 is FQGNSA. The V end lost 5 bases, the J end lost 5 bases, and 12 bases lay between the germline ends. CDR3 length: 13 amino acids. In DNA, the CDR3 is TGTGCCAGCAGCCCCCAGTCCTGGGAGACCCAGTACTTC. Translating it yields CASSPQSWETQYF.

With regard to this clonotype: One end of the junction does not line up with germline, which may come from a read error. The chain uses TRBV11-1 and TRBJ1-1; a possible D gene is TRBD1 (6 bases). Looked up from germline, CDR1 is SGHAT and CDR2 is FQDESV (reference sequence). The CDR3 extends over 18 amino acids. CDR3 coding DNA: TGTGCTAGCAGCCACCCCCGCGGCCGGGGGCTAGAATTTCTTGAAGCTTTCTTT. It encodes CASSHPRGRGLEFLEAFF.

By share of the sample, this clonotype is medium-sized. V usage is TRBV7-8 and J usage is TRBJ2-5; 10 bases agree with TRBD2. Germline-derived CDR1 and CDR2 are SGHVS and FQNEAQ. V gave up 10 bases and J gave up 3 bases; unmatched junction bases: 17. The CDR3 is 17 amino acids. In DNA form, the CDR3 reads TGTGCCACCCCCAGTGAACTTAGCGGGGGGTTCGAAGAGACCCAGTACTTC. This sequence encodes CATPSELSGGFEETQYF.

The chain employs TRBV6-2 or TRBV6-3 and TRBJ1-1, with 7 bases fitting TRBD1. CDR1 MNHEY and CDR2 SVGEGT come from the germline V gene. This CDR3 region has 13 residues. J was trimmed by 9 bases and V by 6 bases; bases with no gene match: 10. The CDR3 nucleotides are TGTGCCAGCAGCCCAACAGGGGTGACGAAAGCTTTCTTT. Its translation is CASSPTGVTKAFF.

The chain joins TRBV28 to TRBJ1-1; D is unclear. The V and J ends lost 2 bases and 1 base respectively, with 11 bases between them. Germline CDR1 and CDR2: MDHEN and SYDVKM. This CDR3 is 15 amino acids long. This CDR3 is CASSLMFGENTEAFF. The CDR3 DNA follows: TGTGCCAGCAGTTTAATGTTTGGGGAGAACACTGAAGCTTTCTTT.

The chain employs TRBV7-2 and TRBJ2-1; D unresolved. This CDR3 has 14 amino acids. Germline V gives CDR1 SGHTA, CDR2 FQGNSA. The V end lost 1 base, the J end lost 14 bases, and 18 bases lay between the germline ends. In nucleotides, the CDR3 is TGTGCCAGCAGCTTAGTTATCGGGTCACGTATAGAGTTCTTC. Protein product: CASSLVIGSRIEFF.

The chain is built from TRBV6-6 and TRBJ1-2; D call uncertain. CDR1 and CDR2 from the germline V gene are MNHNY and SVGAGI (reference sequence). This CDR3 is 14 amino acids long. V shed 7 bases and J shed 6 bases, with 18 bases lying between them. This CDR3 reads CASMIPGRRNGYTF. CDR3 nucleotides: TGTGCCAGCATGATCCCCGGGAGGAGGAATGGCTACACCTTC.

This clonotype has only a few counts. The CDR3 DNA reads as TGCGCCAGCAGCCGGGACGGGGGTAATGAGCAGTTCTTC. As protein: CASSRDGGNEQFF. This chain links TRBV5-1 with TRBJ2-1; D possibly corresponds to TRBD2 (6 bases). Trimming took off 4 bases at V and 7 bases at J, with 12 bases between the two ends. The CDR3 spans 13 residues. Looked up from germline, CDR1 is SGHRS and CDR2 is YFSETQ. The whole variable domain, remainder taken from reference TRBV5-1 and TRBJ2-1, is KAGVTQTPRYLIKTRGQQVTLSCSPISGHRSVSWYQQTPGQGLQFLFEYFSETQRNKGNFPGRFSGRQFSNSRSEMNVSTLELGDSALYLCASSRDGGNEQFFGPGTRLTVL.

This chain links TRBV5-1 with TRBJ2-7, with 9 bases identical to TRBD2. The CDR3 covers 14 residues. V lost 4 bases to trimming and J lost 0 bases; unmatched junction nucleotides: 2. Looked up from germline, CDR1 is SGHRS and CDR2 is YFSETQ. This chain's CDR3 is CASSLSGGSYEQYF. The CDR3 DNA reads TGCGCCAGCAGCCTTAGCGGGGGCTCCTACGAGCAGTACTTC.

This clonotype was picked up a small number of times. The V and J genes are TRBV7-9 and TRBJ2-7; 7 bases map to TRBD1. CDR3 size: 16 residues. Germline CDR1 SEHNR, CDR2 FQNEAQ (reference sequence). Trimming cost V 1 base and J 4 bases; bases outside gene matches: 10. The CDR3 sequence is CASSLVTGKAAYEQYF. Here the CDR3 DNA reads TGTGCCAGCAGCTTAGTGACAGGGAAGGCTGCTTACGAGCAGTACTTC.

This clonotype was detected a few times. The rearrangement links TRBV12-3 or TRBV12-4 to TRBJ2-3; D unclear. Trimming pared 4 bases from V and 0 bases from J, leaving 17 bases between. This CDR3 comprises 17 residues. The CDR3 protein is CASSSLAGSYSTDTQYF. The CDR3, as DNA: TGTGCCAGCAGTTCCCTTGCAGGCTCCTATAGCACAGATACGCAGTATTTT.

A few counts support this clonotype. The chain recombines TRBV5-1 with TRBJ2-5; D could derive from TRBD1 or TRBD2 (6 bases each). With 0 bases removed from V and 4 bases from J, the gap between germline ends came to 10 bases. Germline V lookup: CDR1 SGHRS, CDR2 YFSETQ. This CDR3 has 14 amino acids. CDR3 sequence reads: CASSLAGAGETQYF. The CDR3 nucleotides read TGCGCCAGCAGCTTGGCGGGGGCTGGAGAGACCCAGTACTTC.

The chain links TRBV20-1 to TRBJ2-7, with D perhaps TRBD1 (6 bases). This CDR3 has 13 residues. The V gene lost 5 bases and the J gene lost 5 bases, with 16 bases spanning the gap. Germline V gene data show CDR1 as DFQATT and CDR2 as SNEGSKA (reference sequence). The CDR3 region is CSAPPQGWHEQYF. CDR3 DNA sequence: TGCAGTGCTCCACCTCAGGGGTGGCACGAGCAGTACTTC.

The gene calls are TRBV7-2 and TRBJ2-5; 8 bases match TRBD1. Germline values: CDR1 SGHTA, CDR2 FQGNSA. CDR3 length equals 14 residues. Trimming took 5 bases from V and 3 from J; bases not matched to a gene: 5. Here the CDR3 DNA reads TGTGCCAGCAGCGCCTACAGGGGGGAAGAGACCCAGTACTTC. Protein sequence: CASSAYRGEETQYF. The complete variable domain, with remaining parts taken from reference TRBV7-2 and TRBJ2-5, reads GAGVSQSPSNKVTEKGKDVELRCDPISGHTALYWYRQSLGQGLEFLIYFQGNSAPDKSGLPSDRFSAERTGGSVSTLTIQRTQQEDSAVYLCASSAYRGEETQYFGPGTRLLVL.

This clonotype was seen more than once but under ten times. The J gene is TRBJ2-5, the V gene TRBV12-3 or TRBV12-4; the D call may be TRBD1 or TRBD2 (5 bases each). V lost 7 bases and J lost 7, with 16 bases in between. This CDR3 is 13 amino acids long. This chain's CDR3 is CASTLGRVRTQYF. CDR3 in DNA: TGTGCCAGCACTCTGGGGCGGGTAAGGACCCAGTACTTC.

This clonotype was recorded a few times. The chain recombines TRBV5-1 with TRBJ2-7; D not certain. The V end was cut by 2 bases, the J end by 2 bases, with 11 bases between. Germline loops: CDR1 SGHRS, CDR2 YFSETQ. The CDR3 is made up of 14 amino acids. The CDR3 DNA reads as TGCGCCAGCAGCTTCGCCGGGTCGACCTACGAGCAGTACTTC. Translating gives CASSFAGSTYEQYF. The whole variable domain, remainder taken from reference TRBV5-1 and TRBJ2-7, is KAGVTQTPRYLIKTRGQQVTLSCSPISGHRSVSWYQQTPGQGLQFLFEYFSETQRNKGNFPGRFSGRQFSNSRSEMNVSTLELGDSALYLCASSFAGSTYEQYFGPGTRLTVT.

The gene calls are TRBV4-2 and TRBJ1-5, with no clear D. From germline, CDR1 is LGHNA and CDR2 YNFKEQ. Trimming stripped 0 bases from V and 4 bases from J, with 10 bases between. The CDR3 runs to 15 residues. In nucleotides, the CDR3 is TGTGCCAGCAGCCAAGACCCCAGAATGAATCAGCCCCAGCATTTT. Its translation is CASSQDPRMNQPQHF.

Here the CDR3 reads CASSYLPGLTSSGANVLTF. The CDR3, as DNA: TGTGCCAGCAGTTACCTTCCAGGGCTAACAAGCTCTGGGGCCAACGTCCTGACTTTC. The chain employs TRBV6-5 and TRBJ2-6, with D perhaps matching TRBD1 (5 bases). V lost 2 bases and J lost 0, with 17 bases in between. The CDR3 runs 19 residues. The germline gives CDR1 MNHEY, CDR2 SVGAGI.

There are a few counts of this clonotype. The chain carries TRBV7-6 and TRBJ2-1; D perhaps matches TRBD1 (5 bases). CDR3 length equals 15 residues. CDR1 is SGHVS and CDR2 is FNYEAQ in the germline V gene. V lost 5 bases, J lost 0 bases, and 11 bases lay in between. The CDR3 nucleotides read TGTGCCAGCAGCGCCGGCAGGGCCTCCTACAATGAGCAGTTCTTC. It yields the protein CASSAGRASYNEQFF.

Of note for this clonotype: Because the CDR3 is missing its conserved closing phenylalanine or tryptophan, this is likely a read error. The gene calls are TRBV7-2 and TRBJ1-1; TRBD1 might be the D (5 bases). The CDR3 has 13 amino acids. The germline V and J ends were trimmed by 4 bases and 4 bases, with 10 bases remaining between them. Germline CDR1 SGHTA, CDR2 FQGNSA. The CDR3 DNA reads as TGTGCCAGCAGCTGGGACGGTGGCACTGAAGCTTTCCTT. Translation gives CASSWDGGTEAFL.

Points on this clonotype: A much larger clone sits a single nucleotide away, making a read error possible. Since the CDR3 does not end with the conserved phenylalanine or tryptophan, this likely comes from a read error. The chain uses TRBV20-1 and TRBJ1-3; D is uncertain. Germline V gene data show CDR1 as DFQATT and CDR2 as SNEGSKA (reference sequence). CDR3 length equals 11 residues. V gave up 2 bases and J gave up 7 bases, with 6 bases separating them. CDR3 bases: TGCAGTGCTAGAACCGGGAACACCATATATTTA. Encoded protein: CSARTGNTIYL.

This clonotype is medium-sized (0.01 to 0.1%) by share. The V and J genes are TRBV7-9 and TRBJ2-7; 11 nucleotides match TRBD2. After removal of 5 bases from V and 4 bases from J, the junction contained 13 bases not matched to a gene. This CDR3 has 17 amino acids. Germline-derived CDR1 and CDR2 are SEHNR and FQNEAQ (reference sequence). The CDR3 reads CASSRPSLAGGKYEQYF. In nucleotides, the CDR3 is TGTGCCAGCAGCCGACCTTCCCTAGCGGGGGGCAAGTACGAGCAGTACTTC.

This clonotype was seen a few times. The CDR3 nucleotides read TGTGCCAGCAGTGGAATCAACAGGGTTAGAAGCAATCAGCCCCAGCATTTT. Amino acids: CASSGINRVRSNQPQHF. V usage is TRBV28 and J usage is TRBJ1-5, with D possibly being TRBD1 (6 bases). The CDR3 has 17 amino acids. CDR1 is MDHEN, CDR2 SYDVKM, per germline. V dropped 5 bases and J dropped 1 base, with 18 bases sitting between them.

This clonotype has just a few counts. CDR3 region: CASSLSKLAGVTDTQYF. The CDR3 DNA follows: TGCGCCAGCAGCCTGTCCAAACTAGCGGGGGTCACAGATACGCAGTATTTT. V and J are TRBV5-1 and TRBJ2-3, with 11 bases aligning to TRBD2. Trimming removed 4 bases from V and 2 bases from J; junction bases left unmatched: 9. Germline V gene sequence: CDR1 SGHRS, CDR2 YFSETQ. The CDR3 is 17 amino acids.

There are a few counts of this clonotype. V usage is TRBV7-9 and J usage is TRBJ1-2; TRBD1 matches 9 bases. There are 15 residues in the CDR3. The J segment lost 5 bases and the V segment lost 5 bases, leaving 9 bases of the junction unmatched. CDR1 and CDR2 from the germline V gene are SEHNR and FQNEAQ (reference sequence). The CDR3 nucleotides are TGTGCCAGCAGCACAAACAGGGGGCTGCAGTATGGCTACACCTTC. Translating it yields CASSTNRGLQYGYTF.